Described below is a single T cell receptor beta chain sequence and its context. Its target antigen remains unknown. No much larger clone exists at a distance of one base, and base qualities are not known. This entry belongs to a study of T cell responses to AZD1222 COVID-19 vaccine (dated by TCRdb to about 2021). Background for the entire study: Because spike-specific TCR depth and breadth did not differ between the two schedules, AZD1222 recipients who got a second dose at roughly 4 weeks were pooled with those who got a second dose at roughly 12 weeks. Trial participants were enrolled by age into 18-55, 56-69 and 70-plus year subgroups, with approximately 150, 28 and 58 TCR-sequenced participants respectively. TCR sequencing was performed for 230 to 250 trial participants, of whom roughly 200 were given two doses of AZD1222 and approximately 25 were given two doses of MenACWY control vaccine. The paper's findings and limits, for the study overall: Because no day 14 peak-response samples were available, the repertoires could be characterized only after the peak T cell response. A significant rise in spike-specific TCR breadth and depth was observed after two AZD1222 doses relative to day 0 and relative to MenACWY recipients. The whole spike protein was spanned by vaccine-associated CD4 TCRs, and dominant responses were seen in regions 160-218 and 743-854. Conclusions about previously exposed vaccinees were limited because only six AZD1222 recipients were SARS-CoV-2 seropositive at baseline. Nearly half of unique spike-specific TCRs reportedly recognized epitopes outside regions mutated in the B.1.351 and B.1.1.7 variants. In the small 56-69-year group, the increase in depth fell short of significance, most likely because of low power. Most participants were white British and females outnumbered males, and the authors suggested that clonal diversity may have been underestimated.

The CDR3 regions of human TCRbeta chains were analyzed by immunosequencing. The source study handled its data this way. TCRs in the repertoires were matched against a reference library of SARS-CoV-2-specific TCRs that had been generated with the MIRA antigen-specificity platform. Breadth was defined as the fraction of unique TCRs that were SARS-CoV-2-associated, and depth was defined as the fraction of total T cells that were SARS-CoV-2-associated. Using the MIRA data, each spike-specific TCR was mapped to the spike region that the TCR reacts to and placed in a CD4 or CD8 class. Log10-transformed breadth and depth values were compared by one-way ANOVA with Sidak's multiple comparisons tests. Here the immuneACCESS table is served through TCRdb, limited to in-frame sequences with V and J called. Missing clones are a known gap in these copies; in checked studies unresolved V genes cover under half, and the rest lacks a known reason. The DNA gave D and trimming, while V, J and clone size come from that table. The sample yields fewer than 200,000 clones; approximately 91% were counted once. 1.6% of the sample belongs to the ten largest clones.

V is clipped by 7 bases and J by 0 bases, and the sequence between their germline boundaries is 13 bases long. Based on the germline V gene, the CDR1 and CDR2 sequences are MNHEY and SVGAGI. The cysteine opens and the phenylalanine closes a CDR3 of 15 amino acids. This entry keeps only the CDR3 DNA: 45 bases, framed from base 1. The time point label for this specimen denotes: baseline before first vaccination. Samples from vaccinated people were obtained from the UK trials COV001 and COV002, which included a single-blind randomized controlled phase 2/3 trial of AZD1222 (ChAdOx1 nCoV-19) in healthy adults. For TCRbeta chain sequencing, PBMC samples were collected from trial participants at day 0 and at day 28 after the second dose.

This clonotype originated in an adult in good health. Material: peripheral blood, obtained on day 0 of AZD1222 vaccination. Recombination joined TRBV6-5 with TRBJ1-3, and perhaps TRBD1 as D gene, on 6 matching bases. DNA sequence: TGTGCCAGCACGCCTGACAGGCTCTCTGGAAACACCATATATTTT. Its translation reads: CASTPDRLSGNTIYF.